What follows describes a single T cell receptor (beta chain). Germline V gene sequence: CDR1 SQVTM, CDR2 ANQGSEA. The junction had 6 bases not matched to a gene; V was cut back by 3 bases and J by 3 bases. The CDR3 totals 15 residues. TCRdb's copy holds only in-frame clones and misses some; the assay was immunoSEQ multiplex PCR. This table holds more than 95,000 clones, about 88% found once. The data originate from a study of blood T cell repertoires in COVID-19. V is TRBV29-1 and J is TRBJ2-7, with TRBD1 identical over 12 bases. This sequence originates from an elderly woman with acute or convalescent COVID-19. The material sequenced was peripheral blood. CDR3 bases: TGCAGCGTTGATACCGGGACAGGGGGCCTCTACGAGCAGTACTTC. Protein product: CSVDTGTGGLYEQYF.